These 28 T cell receptor beta chains originate from one sample sequenced in a study of CD8 T cells in ankylosing spondylitis. Study outcomes and limitations: Typical of ankylosing spondylitis blood, it appeared, was a TCR beta motif of seven to nine highly homologous variants.

TCRdb used MiXCR to reprocess the 5' RACE reads, holding one entry per CDR3 protein. This table has roughly 700,000 distinct CDR3 sequences, 15% to 20% appearing once. Their antigens are not known. Specimen: blood, either unsorted or a sorted T cell fraction (not recorded which). The receptors were gathered from a male donor with ankylosing spondylitis.

This chain joins TRBV7-2 and TRBJ2-7; D remains ambiguous. V lost 1 base and J lost 1, with 11 bases in between. The CDR3 is 15 amino acids. Germline assignment: CDR1 SGHTA and CDR2 FQGNSA. This CDR3 reads CASSLGYGPSYEQYF. The CDR3 nucleotides read TGTGCCAGCAGCTTAGGTTACGGGCCGTCCTACGAGCAGTACTTC. The complete variable domain, with remaining parts taken from reference TRBV7-2 and TRBJ2-7, reads GAGVSQSPSNKVTEKGKDVELRCDPISGHTALYWYRQSLGQGLEFLIYFQGNSAPDKSGLPSDRFSAERTGGSVSTLTIQRTQQEDSAVYLCASSLGYGPSYEQYFGPGTRLTVT.

This clonotype occurred many times. This chain links TRBV12-3 or TRBV12-4 with TRBJ1-1; D is ambiguous. V lost 0 bases and J 5 bases, leaving 7 bases between the germline ends. The CDR3 totals 13 residues. The CDR3 region has the DNA TGTGCCAGCAGTTTAGCTCACGGAACTGAAGCTTTCTTT. Encoded protein: CASSLAHGTEAFF.

The rearrangement links TRBV3-1 to TRBJ2-3; D perhaps matches TRBD1 (6 bases). The V gene's germline CDR1 is LGHDT and CDR2 YNNKEL (reference sequence). The CDR3 loop spans 16 amino acids. The ends were cut back, 5 bases at V and 2 bases at J, with 17 bases in the middle. CDR3 sequence: CASSTGSGLITDTQYF. CDR3 in DNA: TGTGCCAGCAGCACAGGGAGCGGACTGATCACAGATACGCAGTATTTT.

The V call is TRBV6-2 or TRBV6-3, the J call TRBJ2-1; 8 nucleotides align to TRBD2. This CDR3 spans 16 amino acids. The V and J ends lost 2 bases and 4 bases, in that order; junction bases with no gene match: 7. Germline CDR1 and CDR2: MNHEY and SVGEGT. CDR3 loop: CASSYEGLDSYNEQFF. DNA for the CDR3: TGTGCCAGCAGTTACGAGGGACTAGATTCGTACAATGAGCAGTTCTTC.

The chain combines TRBV11-3 with TRBJ1-1, with a weak D call TRBD1 (6 bases). The CDR3 contains 17 residues. V lost 4 bases and J 0 bases, leaving 18 bases between the germline ends. CDR1 is SGHNT, CDR2 YENEEA, per germline. The CDR3: CASSSQTWGDMNTEAFF. Here the CDR3 DNA reads TGTGCCAGCAGCTCCCAGACATGGGGGGACATGAACACTGAAGCTTTCTTT.

The rearrangement links TRBV28 to TRBJ2-3; D may be TRBD1 or TRBD2 (5 bases each). Per germline, CDR1 MDHEN and CDR2 SYDVKM. The length of the CDR3 is 12 residues. The V end lost 6 bases, the J end lost 9 bases, and 13 bases lay between the germline ends. The CDR3 DNA sequence: TGTGCCAGCAGCAGTGGGGGACGGACGCAGTATTTT. Amino acids: CASSSGGRTQYF.

A few counts support this clonotype. This rearrangement joins TRBV7-6 to TRBJ2-5, with D possibly TRBD1 on 5 matching bases. Trimming pared 2 bases from V and 5 bases from J, leaving 12 bases between. The CDR3 contains 14 residues. CDR1 and CDR2 (germline): SGHVS, FNYEAQ. DNA for the CDR3: TGTGCCAGCAGCTTAAGCCTCAGGGTGGAGACCCAGTACTTC. Translation: CASSLSLRVETQYF.

The sample holds many counts of this clonotype. The chain combines TRBV20-1 with TRBJ2-3; 7 nucleotides agree with TRBD2. V shed 3 bases and J 9 bases; nucleotides not matched to a gene: 3. The germline gives CDR1 DFQATT, CDR2 SNEGSKA (reference sequence). The CDR3 covers 11 residues. DNA of the CDR3: TGCAGTGCTAGTAAGGGAGGGACGCAGTATTTT. Encoded protein: CSASKGGTQYF.

The rearrangement links TRBV3-1 to TRBJ1-2; 11 bases fit TRBD1. There are 15 residues in the CDR3. V lost 4 bases, J lost 8 bases, and 9 bases stayed unmatched. Germline V gene data show CDR1 as LGHDT and CDR2 as YNNKEL (reference sequence). The CDR3 coding sequence is TGTGCCAGCAGCCTCACGGACAGGGGGCGCGTCGGCTACACCTTC. Translated, it gives CASSLTDRGRVGYTF.

This clonotype was recorded many times. The gene calls are TRBV28 and TRBJ2-4; D is uncertain. Trimming cost V 2 bases and J 0 bases, with 11 bases left between them. Germline CDR1 reads MDHEN; CDR2 reads SYDVKM. The CDR3 runs 16 residues. The CDR3 region is CASSLVSTAAKNIQYF. For the CDR3, the DNA is TGTGCCAGCAGTTTAGTTTCGACGGCAGCCAAAAACATTCAGTACTTC.

This rearrangement joins TRBV20-1 to TRBJ2-5; D gene ambiguous. The length of the CDR3 is 16 residues. In germline, CDR1 is DFQATT, CDR2 SNEGSKA (reference sequence). V lost 6 bases and J lost 5, with 25 bases in between. This chain's CDR3 is CSAPGRVLSGVETQYF. DNA for the CDR3: TGCAGTGCCCCGGGTAGGGTCCTAAGTGGGGTTGAGACCCAGTACTTC.

J is TRBJ2-2 and V is TRBV27; D remains ambiguous. CDR3 length equals 16 residues. Deletions cut 7 bases from V and 0 bases from J, with 15 bases between. Germline V gene lookup returns CDR1 MNHEY and CDR2 SMNVEV (reference sequence). Here the CDR3 reads CASKTVVNANTGELFF. The CDR3 nucleotides read TGTGCCAGCAAGACTGTAGTGAACGCGAACACCGGGGAGCTGTTTTTT.

This clonotype has just a few counts. The V and J genes are TRBV7-9 and TRBJ2-1; 11 bases are a match to TRBD2. V shed 6 bases, J shed 8 bases, and the junction held 3 bases outside the gene matches. There are 13 residues in the CDR3. CDR1 and CDR2 from the germline V gene are SEHNR and FQNEAQ (reference sequence). The CDR3 bases are TGTGCCAGCAGGACTAGCGGGGCAGATGAGCAGTTCTTC. Translating gives CASRTSGADEQFF.

In DNA, the CDR3 is TGTGCCAGCAGCACAACAGAGGACTATGGCTACACCTTC. Protein sequence: CASSTTEDYGYTF. This sequence joins TRBV5-6 and TRBJ1-2; D remains unclear. Germline assignment: CDR1 SGHDT and CDR2 YYEEEE. This CDR3 has 13 residues. V lost 4 bases and J lost 3, with 10 bases in between.

V and J are TRBV5-1 and TRBJ1-2, with unresolved D. In germline, CDR1 is SGHRS, CDR2 YFSETQ. The CDR3 is 15 amino acids. V was trimmed by 7 bases and J by 3 bases, leaving 19 bases between them. CDR3 region: CASATNPGDHYGYTF. Here the CDR3 DNA reads TGCGCCAGCGCCACAAACCCAGGAGACCACTATGGCTACACCTTC.

V and J are TRBV21-1 and TRBJ1-4. TRBV21-1 is flagged as a pseudogene. The CDR3 contains 17 residues. This CDR3 reads CASSTPGREATNEKLFF. CDR3 nucleotide sequence: TGTGCCAGCAGCACCCCCGGGAGGGAAGCAACTAATGAAAAACTGTTTTTT.

The J gene is TRBJ2-7, the V gene TRBV20-1, with a weak D call TRBD2 (5 bases). Trimming stripped 6 bases from V and 3 bases from J, with 15 bases between. Germline V gives CDR1 DFQATT, CDR2 SNEGSKA (reference sequence). The CDR3 contains 13 residues. As DNA, the CDR3 is TGCAGTGCGAGTTTGTTCGGGGACTACGAGCAGTACTTC. It codes for CSASLFGDYEQYF.

The sample holds a few counts of this clonotype. The rearrangement joins TRBV11-2 to TRBJ1-2; D is perhaps TRBD1 (6 bases). Trimming left V 5 bases short and J 6 bases short, with 19 bases between. CDR1 is SGHAT and CDR2 is FQNNGV in the germline V gene. This CDR3 is built from 15 residues. In DNA form, the CDR3 reads TGTGCCAGCAGCGCAAGCCTCAGGGGAATCCATGGCTACACCTTC. Encoded protein: CASSASLRGIHGYTF.

This rearrangement joins TRBV4-1 to TRBJ2-1; TRBD2 might be the D (5 bases). The CDR3 contains 14 residues. In germline, CDR1 is MGHRA, CDR2 YSYEKL. Trimming cost V 4 bases and J 1 base, with 8 bases left between them. The CDR3 region is CASSRPGSYNEQFF. In DNA form, the CDR3 reads TGCGCCAGCAGCCGGCCGGGGTCCTACAATGAGCAGTTCTTC.

The table lists this clonotype with a few counts. J is TRBJ2-1 and V is TRBV5-1, with 8 nucleotides matching TRBD1. Germline CDR1 reads SGHRS; CDR2 reads YFSETQ. The CDR3 has 16 amino acids. The V and J ends lost 0 bases and 7 bases, in that order; junction bases with no gene match: 9. As DNA, the CDR3 is TGCGCCAGCAGCTTGGACCCAGGGGGCAAAGGAAATGAGCAGTTCTTC. It specifies CASSLDPGGKGNEQFF.

The gene calls are TRBV4-3 and TRBJ1-1, with 9 bases fitting TRBD1. The germline V gene encodes CDR1 LGHNA and CDR2 YSLEER. This CDR3 spans 15 amino acids. Trimming removed 7 bases from V and 4 bases from J; junction bases left unmatched: 10. CDR3 sequence reads: CASTRDGQGSTEAFF. In nucleotides, the CDR3 is TGCGCCAGCACCCGCGACGGACAGGGGAGCACTGAAGCTTTCTTT.

The table lists this clonotype with a count of one. J is TRBJ1-5 and V is TRBV20-1, with 10 bases matching TRBD1. V dropped 4 bases and J dropped 2; count of bases not matched to a gene: 8. Looked up from germline, CDR1 is DFQATT and CDR2 is SNEGSKA (reference sequence). The CDR3 has 16 amino acids. CDR3 protein: CSANRDRGGGNQPQHF. Written as DNA, the CDR3 is TGCAGTGCTAACCGGGACAGGGGAGGCGGCAATCAGCCCCAGCATTTT.

This clonotype was counted between two and nine times. The rearrangement links TRBV10-3 to TRBJ1-1; D is uncertain. Germline CDR1 ENHRY, CDR2 SYGVKD. V lost 10 bases, J lost 1 base, and 10 bases lay in between. The CDR3 covers 12 residues. The CDR3 coding sequence is TGTGCCACCACCGGGCCGAACACTGAAGCTTTCTTT. This sequence encodes CATTGPNTEAFF.

This clonotype was counted only a few times. The chain has TRBV9 and TRBJ2-7; D is unclear. Germline V gene lookup returns CDR1 SGDLS and CDR2 YYNGEE. V lost 4 bases and J lost 0, with 17 bases in between. The CDR3 contains 16 residues. The CDR3: CASSPNGAPSSYEQYF. CDR3 DNA: TGTGCCAGCAGCCCGAATGGTGCGCCTAGCTCCTACGAGCAGTACTTC. Based on the CDR3 plus reference TRBV9 and TRBJ2-7, the full variable domain is DSGVTQTPKHLITATGQRVTLRCSPRSGDLSVYWYQQSLDQGLQFLIQYYNGEERAKGNILERFSAQQFPDLHSELNLSSLELGDSALYFCASSPNGAPSSYEQYFGPGTRLTVT.

This clonotype came up a few times. The J gene is TRBJ1-1, the V gene TRBV9, with a possible D match to TRBD1 (6 bases). The CDR3 is 15 amino acids. V lost 6 bases and J lost 5, with 20 bases in between. CDR1 and CDR2 from the germline V gene are SGDLS and YYNGEE. The CDR3 sequence: CASTRDPGVMTEAFF. In DNA form, the CDR3 reads TGTGCCAGCACCCGGGATCCAGGGGTTATGACTGAAGCTTTCTTT.

This chain uses TRBV6-1 with TRBJ2-7; 7 nucleotides line up with TRBD1. CDR1 and CDR2 from the germline V gene are MNHNS and SASEGT. The CDR3 is 15 residues long. The V segment lost 3 bases and the J segment 1 base; nucleotides outside the gene matches: 6. The chain's CDR3 is CASSDGTALSYEQYF. The CDR3 DNA sequence: TGTGCCAGCAGTGACGGGACAGCCCTATCCTACGAGCAGTACTTC.

This clonotype was observed a handful of times. V gene TRBV20-1 combines with J gene TRBJ2-7; the match to TRBD2 covers 11 bases. CDR1 is DFQATT, CDR2 SNEGSKA, per germline (reference sequence). The trim removed 4 bases at V and 2 bases at J, leaving 1 base unmatched. The CDR3 spans 13 residues. The CDR3 is CSATSGRTYEQYF. The CDR3 nucleotides read TGCAGTGCTACTAGCGGGAGGACCTACGAGCAGTACTTC.

The chain links TRBV20-1 to TRBJ2-7; 12 positions match TRBD2. The CDR3 is 13 residues long. V lost 5 bases, J lost 4 bases, and 3 bases stayed unmatched. Germline V gives CDR1 DFQATT, CDR2 SNEGSKA (reference sequence). The CDR3 sequence: CSAPGLAGYEQYF. In DNA, the CDR3 is TGCAGTGCTCCGGGACTAGCGGGTTACGAGCAGTACTTC.